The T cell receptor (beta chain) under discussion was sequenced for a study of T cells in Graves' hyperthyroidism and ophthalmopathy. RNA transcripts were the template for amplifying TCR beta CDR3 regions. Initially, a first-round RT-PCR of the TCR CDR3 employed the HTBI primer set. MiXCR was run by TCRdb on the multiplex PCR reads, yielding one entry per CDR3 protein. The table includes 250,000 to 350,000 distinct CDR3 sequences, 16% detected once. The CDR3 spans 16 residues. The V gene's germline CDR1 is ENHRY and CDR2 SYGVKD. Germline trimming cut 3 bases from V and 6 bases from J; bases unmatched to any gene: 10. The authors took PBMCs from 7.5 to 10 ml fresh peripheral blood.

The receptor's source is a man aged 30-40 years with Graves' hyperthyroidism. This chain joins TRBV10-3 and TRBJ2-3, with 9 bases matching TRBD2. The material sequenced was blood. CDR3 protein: CAISEVWGLALDTQYF. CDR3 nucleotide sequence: TGTGCCATCAGTGAAGTATGGGGACTAGCCCTCGATACGCAGTATTTT.